The rows below give T cell receptor beta chains drawn from one sample of a study of T cell changes during pregnancy in multiple sclerosis. Clones were read by immunoSEQ multiplex PCR, and TCRdb kept only the in-frame ones, dropping some. The sample lists some 41,000 clones, 94% occurring once. Material: CD8+ T cells from peripheral blood mononuclear cells, obtained in the third trimester of pregnancy. All receptors come from a female donor with multiple sclerosis, enrolled in a pregnancy study. Both conserved end residues are part of each CDR3.

TRBV19	TRBJ2-7	CASSPAGTASYEQYF
TRBV10-3	TRBJ2-1	CAVGGSGSGDEQFF
TRBV28	TRBJ2-1	CASSFGFGGGPYNEQFF
TRBV27	TRBJ2-1	CASSLSSYNEQFF
TRBV7-8	TRBJ1-1	CASSFRDRNTEAFF
TRBV6-6	TRBJ2-5	CASSSGETQYF
TRBV2	TRBJ2-5	CASSELASGATETQYF
TRBV5-4	TRBJ2-7	CASSPWGQEQYF
TRBV6-1	TRBJ2-7	CASSWDSPPYEQYF
TRBV6-1	TRBJ2-7	CASSEGGNAYEQYF
TRBV9	TRBJ2-1	CASSLSGTSYNEQFF
TRBV9	TRBJ2-7	CASSEAVASGRGSEQYF
TRBV19	TRBJ2-1	CASRTGTRGHNEQFF
TRBV7-8	TRBJ1-2	CASSLAIIDSNYGYTF
TRBV7-9	TRBJ2-2	CASSFRTVYTGELFF
TRBV6-5	TRBJ2-1	CASSRTGGINNEQFF
TRBV25-1	TRBJ1-5	CASSGSGQPQHF
TRBV27	TRBJ2-7	CATKAGPAYEQYF
TRBV27	TRBJ2-7	CASSFASGVYEQYF
TRBV28	TRBJ2-1	CASSPTRGVYNEQFF
TRBV7-9	TRBJ2-7	CASSLDSFYEQYF
TRBV11-2	TRBJ2-1	CASSSLAGGINEQFF
TRBV9	TRBJ2-2	CASSQLNTGELFF
TRBV28	TRBJ2-5	CASSPPGLAFGETQYF
TRBV7-9	TRBJ2-3	CASSLGSDSPWSQYF
TRBV25-1	TRBJ2-1	CASSRTSGNRNNEQFF
TRBV4-1	TRBJ2-1	CASSHSDSGNEQFF
TRBV7-6	TRBJ2-7	CASSNTGTGGQQYF
TRBV6-5	TRBJ1-5	CASSPGGFSNQPQHF
TRBV9	TRBJ1-5	CASSVSSFGQPQHF
TRBV27	TRBJ2-1	CASTHPSGNEQFF
TRBV4-1	TRBJ2-7	CASSLRAGGTYEQYF
TRBV4-1	TRBJ2-1	CASRGRRGSYNEQFF
TRBV7-3	TRBJ2-1	CASSSWGGSHNEQFF
TRBV11-2	TRBJ1-4	CASSLLEDRVSEKLFF
TRBV20-1	TRBJ2-5	CSAMGGGTQYF
TRBV27	TRBJ1-6	CASSLTGRGDSPLHF
TRBV19	TRBJ1-5	CATRKGPGNQPQHF
TRBV7-9	TRBJ1-1	CASSFPQGRNTEAFF
TRBV19	TRBJ2-1	CASSISSNEQFF
TRBV27	TRBJ1-4	CASSRWEGNEKLFF
TRBV11-2	TRBJ2-1	CASSLGLHNEQFF
TRBV19	TRBJ2-2	CASSISGGTTGELFF
TRBV19	TRBJ1-1	CASSRQGNTEAFF
TRBV19	TRBJ1-2	CASSHGTGRKGYTF